This T cell receptor (beta chain) came from a study of prognosis after radiotherapy for stage I lung cancer. Multiplex PCR, run in two rounds, amplified TCR beta CDR3 from genomic DNA. The authors ran first-round PCR with primers specific to each TRBV and TRBJ gene. MiXCR was run by TCRdb on the multiplex PCR reads, yielding one entry per CDR3 protein. The profile shows under 20,000 distinct CDR3 sequences, roughly 46% of them singletons. Regarding this clonotype: The conserved phenylalanine or tryptophan is not found at the CDR3 terminus, so this likely reflects a read error.

Germline-derived CDR1 and CDR2 are SGHNT and YENEEA. The CDR3 is made up of 13 amino acids. The germline V and J ends were trimmed by 5 bases and 4 bases, with 12 bases remaining between them. The clonotype was recovered from a donor aged 50 or older with non-small cell lung cancer. Here the sequenced sample was PBMCs, taken before or after stereotactic body radiation therapy (not recorded which). This rearrangement joins TRBV11-3 to TRBJ2-7, with D possibly matching TRBD2 (5 bases). The CDR3 sequence is CASSREFGYEQYL. The CDR3 region has the DNA TGTGCCAGCAGCCGGGAATTTGGATACGAGCAGTACCTC.